This is a list of T cell receptor beta chains from one sample in a study of blood T cell repertoires in COVID-19. Measured with immunoSEQ multiplex PCR; TCRdb has only the in-frame clones, and not every one. The sample holds over 250,000 clones; 80% to 90% are singletons and the top ten take over 8.5%. The sample comprised peripheral blood. The receptors originated from a woman between 45 and 65 years old who had recovered from COVID-19. CDR3s include the opening cysteine and the closing phenylalanine or tryptophan. The D gene is left open where the match is weak. Only part of the rows carry a size: once, few, many, or a class if the clone is expanded.

TRBJ1-4,NA,TRBV3-1/TRBV3-2,NA,TGTGCCAGCAGCCAAGGGGCGGGGGGCGGCGAAAAACTGTTTTTT,CASSQGAGGGEKLFF
TRBJ2-1,TRBD1,TRBV18,NA,TGTGCCAGCTCACTAGCTTCCGGGACAGGGGACAATGAGCAGTTCTTC,CASSLASGTGDNEQFF
TRBJ1-1,NA,TRBV28,NA,TGTGCCACTCACAGCGGCAGGACTGAAGCTTTCTTT,CATHSGRTEAFF
TRBJ1-1,NA,TRBV28,NA,TGTGCCAGCAGTCTACCCGCGGCAAACACTGAAGCTTTCTTT,CASSLPAANTEAFF
TRBJ1-4,NA,TRBV6-6,NA,TGTGCCAGCAGTCGATCCCCCAACTATGTTGCTAATGAAAAACTGTTTTTT,CASSRSPNYVANEKLFF
TRBJ2-3,TRBD1,TRBV3-1/TRBV3-2,NA,TGTGCCAGCAGCCCTTACCCGGACAGGGGCAGGATAGATACGCAGTATTTT,CASSPYPDRGRIDTQYF
TRBJ2-1,NA,TRBV29-1,NA,TGCAGCGTTGGGGCAGCTAATGAGCAGTTCTTC,CSVGAANEQFF
TRBJ1-2,NA,TRBV6-2/TRBV6-3,NA,TGTGCCAGCAGTTTAGCGACGGGTGTCTATGGCTACACCTTC,CASSLATGVYGYTF
TRBJ1-5,TRBD1,TRBV2,NA,TGTGCCAGCAGAGAGGACAGGGCTTATAGCAATCAGCCCCAGCATTTT,CASREDRAYSNQPQHF
TRBJ2-5,NA,TRBV20-1,NA,TGCAGTGCTAGTGACGGGACAGCGGCGGGGGAGACCCAGTACTTC,CSASDGTAAGETQYF
TRBJ2-7,TRBD1,TRBV5-1,NA,TGCGCCAGCAGGGGGTCGGACAGGGGTGGTTACGAGCAGTACTTC,CASRGSDRGGYEQYF
TRBJ1-2,TRBD1,TRBV28,NA,TGTGCCAGCAGTCCGCGGACAGGCCACTATGGCTACACCTTC,CASSPRTGHYGYTF
TRBJ2-7,TRBD1,TRBV27,NA,TGTGCCAGCAGTTTATTCGCCGGGACAGCCAGCTACGAGCAGTACTTC,CASSLFAGTASYEQYF
TRBJ2-5,TRBD2,TRBV9,few,TGTGCCAGCAGTATTTCTAGCGGTCTCCAAGAGACCCAGTACTTC,CASSISSGLQETQYF
TRBJ1-5,TRBD1,TRBV7-8,NA,TGTGCCAGCAGCTTAGGAACAGGGGTAAATCAGCCCCAGCATTTT,CASSLGTGVNQPQHF
TRBJ1-2,NA,TRBV18,NA,TGTGCCAGCTCATTTCAGGGCCCCTATGGCTACACCTTC,CASSFQGPYGYTF
TRBJ1-3,TRBD1,TRBV10-3,NA,TGTGCCACCCGGGACAGTCGAGCTGGAAACACCATATATTTT,CATRDSRAGNTIYF
TRBJ1-2,TRBD1,TRBV28,once,TGTGCCAGCAGTATCTGGACAGGGGGCGGCTACACCTTC,CASSIWTGGGYTF
TRBJ2-1,NA,TRBV9,NA,TGTGCCAGCAGCGTAGCTGGCGGCGGTGAGCAGTTCTTC,CASSVAGGGEQFF
TRBJ2-7,TRBD2,TRBV27,once,TGTGCCAGCAGTTTAGGGGGACTAGCGGCCTCCTACGAGCAGTACTTC,CASSLGGLAASYEQYF
TRBJ1-2,TRBD1,TRBV18,NA,TGTGCCAGCTCACCGACAGGGTCCCCCCCTAACTATGGCTACACCTTC,CASSPTGSPPNYGYTF
TRBJ1-1,NA,TRBV10-3,NA,TGTGCCATCAGGGACCAGGGCGGAGGGGACACTGAAGCTTTCTTT,CAIRDQGGGDTEAFF
TRBJ1-3,NA,TRBV9,NA,TGTGCCAGCAGCGTGGGGCTGTCCTCTGGAAACACCATATATTTT,CASSVGLSSGNTIYF
TRBJ1-2,NA,TRBV7-9,NA,TGTGCCAGCAGCTTAGGAGGACAGATTTATGGCTACACCTTC,CASSLGGQIYGYTF
TRBJ1-2,TRBD1,TRBV30,NA,TGTGCCTGGAGCGGGACAGGGGACCCCTATGGCTACACCTTC,CAWSGTGDPYGYTF
TRBJ2-4,TRBD1,TRBV28,NA,TGTGCCAGCACCCCACTGAGGGGGACAGCGGACAACCTAGCCAAAAACATTCAGTACTTC,CASTPLRGTADNLAKNIQYF
TRBJ2-1,NA,TRBV14,NA,TGTGCCAGCCAGGGTAGCTCCTACAATGAGCAGTTCTTC,CASQGSSYNEQFF
TRBJ1-5,NA,TRBV28,NA,TGTGCCAGCAGCATTCGGGGGGATAGCAATCAGCCCCAGCATTTT,CASSIRGDSNQPQHF
TRBJ1-5,NA,TRBV19,NA,TGTGCCAGCCGGGGAGGCGGGGGGATCAATCAGCCCCAGCATTTT,CASRGGGGINQPQHF
TRBJ2-7,NA,TRBV28,once,TGTGCCAGCAGTGCCCAGGGGTCTAGGAGCGAGCAGTACTTC,CASSAQGSRSEQYF
TRBJ1-2,TRBD1,TRBV27,NA,TGTGCCAGCAGTTCAGGGGGGTATGGCTACACCTTC,CASSSGGYGYTF
TRBJ1-2,TRBD1,TRBV25-1,NA,TGTGCCAGCAGTGTCAGACAGGGGACGAGGGGCTACACCTTC,CASSVRQGTRGYTF
TRBJ2-1,TRBD2,TRBV9,NA,TGTGCCAGCAGCCTCCGGACTAGCGGGGGCTACAATGAGCAGTTCTTC,CASSLRTSGGYNEQFF
TRBJ2-1,TRBD1,TRBV19,NA,TGTGCCAGTAGTCCTCCCGGGACAGGGGCCAACAATGAGCAGTTCTTC,CASSPPGTGANNEQFF
TRBJ1-2,NA,TRBV5-1,NA,TGCGCCAGCAGTCCCGAAGGACAGTTAGGCTACACCTTC,CASSPEGQLGYTF
TRBJ1-1,TRBD1,TRBV29-1,NA,TGCAGCGTTGAATCGACCGGGACAGGGGGCGGAGGCACTGAAGCTTTCTTT,CSVESTGTGGGGTEAFF
TRBJ2-3,NA,TRBV19,NA,TGTGCCAGTAGTATGGAGAAAGGAGATACGCAGTATTTT,CASSMEKGDTQYF
TRBJ1-1,TRBD1,TRBV27,NA,TGTGCCAGCAGCCAAACCGGGACAGGGATTCAGGCTTTCTTT,CASSQTGTGIQAFF
TRBJ2-7,NA,TRBV4-3,NA,TGCGCCAGCAGCCAAGATCGCACAGTGAGCTCCTACGAGCAGTACTTC,CASSQDRTVSSYEQYF
TRBJ1-1,NA,TRBV7-9,NA,TGTGCCAGCAGCTTAAACCAGGGTCAGAAGGATGAAGCTTTCTTT,CASSLNQGQKDEAFF
TRBJ1-4,TRBD1,TRBV7-9,NA,TGTGCCAGCAGCCACAGGGGGACCAATGAAAAACTGTTTTTT,CASSHRGTNEKLFF
TRBJ2-5,TRBD2,TRBV18,NA,TGTGCCAGCTCCAAAGGGACTAGCGGGATCCAAGAGACCCAGTACTTC,CASSKGTSGIQETQYF
TRBJ1-1,NA,TRBV12-3/TRBV12-4,NA,TGTGCCAGCAATTTAGAAGGGAGGTTAGAAGCTTTCTTT,CASNLEGRLEAFF
TRBJ1-1,NA,TRBV7-2,NA,TGTGCCAGCAGCCCCGCCGGGACTGGGAACACTGAAGCTTTCTTT,CASSPAGTGNTEAFF
TRBJ2-3,TRBD2,TRBV28,NA,TGTGCCAGCAGTTCGCCGGGATATGGGAGGGTCGGCACAGATACGCAGTATTTT,CASSSPGYGRVGTDTQYF
TRBJ2-5,TRBD2,TRBV4-2,NA,TGTGCCAGCAGCCCCACGACTAGCGGGGTACAAGAGACCCAGTACTTC,CASSPTTSGVQETQYF
TRBJ1-1,NA,TRBV6-1,NA,TGTGCCAGCAGTGAAGGGGGCCTTGGGGTGAACACTGAAGCTTTCTTT,CASSEGGLGVNTEAFF
TRBJ2-1,TRBD1,TRBV6-5,once,TGTGCCAGCACCTACGGGACAGGAGCCAACAATGAGCAGTTCTTC,CASTYGTGANNEQFF
TRBJ1-2,NA,TRBV18,NA,TGTGCCAGCTCACGAGCCGGGGGGGATTTATTAGGCTACACCTTC,CASSRAGGDLLGYTF
TRBJ1-6,NA,TRBV7-8,NA,TGTGCCAGCAGCTTAGCGTGGCAGGGAACCATAAATAAAAATTCACCCCTCCACTTT,CASSLAWQGTINKNSPLHF
TRBJ1-2,NA,TRBV19,NA,TGTGCCAGTAGTATAGATGGCAACTATGGCTACACCTTC,CASSIDGNYGYTF
TRBJ2-3,TRBD2,TRBV5-5,NA,TGTGCCAGCAGCTTGTTTAGCGGGAGTGCTAGCACAGATACGCAGTATTTT,CASSLFSGSASTDTQYF
TRBJ1-2,NA,TRBV10-1,once,TGCGCCAGCAGTGAGGTTATCGGTGGGGGGTTAGGGGGCTACACCTTC,CASSEVIGGGLGGYTF
TRBJ2-3,NA,TRBV5-8,NA,TGTGCCAGCAGCTTGGCGCTAAGGAGAAGGACAGATACGCAGTATTTT,CASSLALRRRTDTQYF
TRBJ2-2,NA,TRBV5-1,NA,TGCGCCAGCAGCTCACTACAAACCGGGGAGCTGTTTTTT,CASSSLQTGELFF
TRBJ2-5,NA,TRBV7-9,NA,TGTGCCAGCACCCGACAGGCGCCGGAGACCCAGTACTTC,CASTRQAPETQYF
TRBJ1-3,NA,TRBV7-2,NA,TGTGCCAGCAGCCGCGACAGAACTGGAAACACCATATATTTT,CASSRDRTGNTIYF
TRBJ2-1,NA,TRBV5-4,NA,TGTGCCAGCAGTAGTGGGGGCGCCTACAATGAGCAGTTCTTC,CASSSGGAYNEQFF
TRBJ2-1,TRBD2,TRBV18,NA,TGTGCCAGCTCACCTGTCGGACTAGCGGCTTCGGATGAGCAGTTCTTC,CASSPVGLAASDEQFF